This paragraph covers one TCR beta chain sequence. Germline CDR1 reads MNHEY; CDR2 reads SVGAGI. J was trimmed by 8 bases and V by 8 bases; bases with no gene match: 8. This CDR3 comprises 13 residues. This sample was included in a study of blood T cell repertoires in COVID-19. Authors' methods: Nucleated cell number was recorded as an estimate derived from reference gene primer amplification. Using immunoSEQ multiplex PCR, the repertoire was profiled, and TCRdb retains in-frame clones only, with some absent. D and trimming were read from the DNA, whereas the V and J calls and clone size are those reported in that table. Of about 270,000 clones listed, roughly 84% are singletons.

The chain joins TRBV6-5 to TRBJ1-2; 10 bases are shared with TRBD1. The source of this sequence is a woman under 30 with acute or convalescent COVID-19. Sequenced sample: peripheral blood. CDR3 residues: CASPTGTGDGYTF. As DNA, the CDR3 is TGTGCCAGCCCGACCGGGACAGGGGACGGCTACACCTTC.